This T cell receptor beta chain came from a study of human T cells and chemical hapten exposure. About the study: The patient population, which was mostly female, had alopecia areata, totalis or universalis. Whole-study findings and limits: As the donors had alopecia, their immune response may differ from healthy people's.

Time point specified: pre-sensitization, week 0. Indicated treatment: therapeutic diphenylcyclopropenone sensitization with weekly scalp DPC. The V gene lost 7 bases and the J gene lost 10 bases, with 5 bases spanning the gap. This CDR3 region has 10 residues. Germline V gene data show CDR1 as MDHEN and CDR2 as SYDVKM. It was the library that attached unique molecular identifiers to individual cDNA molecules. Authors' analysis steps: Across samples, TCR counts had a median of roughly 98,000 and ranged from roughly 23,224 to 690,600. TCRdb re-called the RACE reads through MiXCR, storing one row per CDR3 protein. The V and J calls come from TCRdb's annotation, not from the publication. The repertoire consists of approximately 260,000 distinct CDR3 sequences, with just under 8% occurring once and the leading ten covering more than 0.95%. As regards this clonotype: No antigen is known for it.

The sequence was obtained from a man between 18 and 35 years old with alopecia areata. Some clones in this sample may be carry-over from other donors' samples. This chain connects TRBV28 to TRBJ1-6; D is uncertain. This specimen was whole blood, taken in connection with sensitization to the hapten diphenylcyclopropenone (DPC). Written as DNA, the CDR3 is TGTGCCAGCACTGCCTCACCCCTCCACTTT. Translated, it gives CASTASPLHF.